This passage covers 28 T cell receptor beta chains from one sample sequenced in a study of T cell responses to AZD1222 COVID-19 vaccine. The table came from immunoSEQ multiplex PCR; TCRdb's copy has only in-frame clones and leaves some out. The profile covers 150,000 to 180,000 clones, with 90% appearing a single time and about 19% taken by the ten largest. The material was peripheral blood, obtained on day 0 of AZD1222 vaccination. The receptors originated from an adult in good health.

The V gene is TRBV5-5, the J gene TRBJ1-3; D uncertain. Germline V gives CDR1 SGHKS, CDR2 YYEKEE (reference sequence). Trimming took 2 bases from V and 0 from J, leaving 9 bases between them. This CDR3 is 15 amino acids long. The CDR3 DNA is TGTGCCAGCAGCTTCAGGCAGGACTCTGGAAACACCATATATTTT. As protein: CASSFRQDSGNTIYF.

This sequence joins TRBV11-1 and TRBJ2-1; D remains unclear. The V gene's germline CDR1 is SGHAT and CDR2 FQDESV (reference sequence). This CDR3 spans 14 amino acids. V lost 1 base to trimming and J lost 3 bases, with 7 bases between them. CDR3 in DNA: TGTGCCAGCAGCTTAGATGTTAGCTACAATGAGCAGTTCTTC. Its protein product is CASSLDVSYNEQFF.

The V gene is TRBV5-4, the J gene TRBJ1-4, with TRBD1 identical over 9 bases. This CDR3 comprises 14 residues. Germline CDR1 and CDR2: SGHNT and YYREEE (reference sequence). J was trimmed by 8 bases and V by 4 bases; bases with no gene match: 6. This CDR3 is CASSPGTGREKLFF. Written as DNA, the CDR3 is TGTGCCAGCAGCCCCGGGACAGGGCGGGAAAAACTGTTTTTT.

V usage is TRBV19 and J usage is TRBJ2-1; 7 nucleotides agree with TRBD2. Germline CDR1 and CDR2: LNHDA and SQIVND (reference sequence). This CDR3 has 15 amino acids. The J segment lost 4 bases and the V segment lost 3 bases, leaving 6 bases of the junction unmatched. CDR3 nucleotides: TGTGCCAGTAGTATTGTGGGGGGGGGTTACAATGAGCAGTTCTTC. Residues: CASSIVGGGYNEQFF. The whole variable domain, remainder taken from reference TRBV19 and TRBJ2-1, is DGGITQSPKYLFRKEGQNVTLSCEQNLNHDAMYWYRQDPGQGLRLIYYSQIVNDFQKGDIAEGYSVSREKKESFPLTVTSAQKNPTAFYLCASSIVGGGYNEQFFGPGTRLTVL.

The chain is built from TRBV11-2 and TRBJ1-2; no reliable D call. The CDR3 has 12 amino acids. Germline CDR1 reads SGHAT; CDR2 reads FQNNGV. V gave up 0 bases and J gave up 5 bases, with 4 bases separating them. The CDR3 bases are TGTGCCAGCAGCTTAGAGGGGTATGGCTACACCTTC. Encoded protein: CASSLEGYGYTF.

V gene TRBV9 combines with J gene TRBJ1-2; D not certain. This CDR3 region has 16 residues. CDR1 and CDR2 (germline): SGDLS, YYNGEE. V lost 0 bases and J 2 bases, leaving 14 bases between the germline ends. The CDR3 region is CASSVEAGRQNYGYTF. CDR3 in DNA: TGTGCCAGCAGCGTAGAAGCTGGACGGCAGAACTATGGCTACACCTTC.

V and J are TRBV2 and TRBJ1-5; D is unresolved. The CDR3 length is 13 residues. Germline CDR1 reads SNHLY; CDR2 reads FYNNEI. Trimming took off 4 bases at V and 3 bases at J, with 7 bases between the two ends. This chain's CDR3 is CASSVGSNQPQHF. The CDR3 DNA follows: TGTGCCAGCAGTGTGGGATCCAATCAGCCCCAGCATTTT.

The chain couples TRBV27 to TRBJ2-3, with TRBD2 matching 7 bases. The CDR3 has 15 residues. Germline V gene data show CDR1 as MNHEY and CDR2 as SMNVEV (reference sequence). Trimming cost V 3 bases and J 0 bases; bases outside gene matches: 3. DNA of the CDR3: TGTGCCAGCAGTTTTCAGCGGGGAAGCACAGATACGCAGTATTTT. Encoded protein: CASSFQRGSTDTQYF.

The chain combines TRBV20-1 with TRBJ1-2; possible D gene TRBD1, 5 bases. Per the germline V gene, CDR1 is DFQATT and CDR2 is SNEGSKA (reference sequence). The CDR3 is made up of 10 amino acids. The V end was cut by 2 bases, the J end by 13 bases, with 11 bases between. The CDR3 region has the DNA TGCAGTGCTAGAACCGGGACCGCCACCTTC. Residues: CSARTGTATF.

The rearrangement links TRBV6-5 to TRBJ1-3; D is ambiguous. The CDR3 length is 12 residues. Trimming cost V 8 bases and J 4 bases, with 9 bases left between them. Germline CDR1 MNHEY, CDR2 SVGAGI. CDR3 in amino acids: CASAESGNTIYF. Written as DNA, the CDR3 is TGTGCCAGCGCGGAGTCCGGAAACACCATATATTTT.

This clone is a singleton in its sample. For the CDR3, the DNA is TGTGCCAGCAGCCAAATACAGGGGTTCAACACCATATATTTT. It codes for CASSQIQGFNTIYF. J is TRBJ1-3 and V is TRBV14; TRBD1 matches 7 bases. After removal of 2 bases from V and 7 bases from J, the junction contained 5 bases not matched to a gene. CDR1 is SGHDN and CDR2 is FVKESK in the germline V gene. The CDR3 runs 14 residues.

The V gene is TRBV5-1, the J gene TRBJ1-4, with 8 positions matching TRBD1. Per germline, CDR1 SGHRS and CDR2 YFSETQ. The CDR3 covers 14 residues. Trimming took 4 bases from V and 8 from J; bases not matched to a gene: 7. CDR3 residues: CASSPGGVREKLFF. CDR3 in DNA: TGCGCCAGCAGCCCAGGGGGCGTTCGAGAAAAACTGTTTTTT.

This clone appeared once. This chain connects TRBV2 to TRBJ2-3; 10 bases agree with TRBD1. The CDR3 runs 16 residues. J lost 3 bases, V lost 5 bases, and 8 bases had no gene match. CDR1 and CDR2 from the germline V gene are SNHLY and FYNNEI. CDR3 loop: CASSPNPGQGTDTQYF. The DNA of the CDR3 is TGTGCCAGCAGTCCAAACCCGGGACAGGGGACAGATACGCAGTATTTT. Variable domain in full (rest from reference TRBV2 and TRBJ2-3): EPEVTQTPSHQVTQMGQEVILRCVPISNHLYFYWYRQILGQKVEFLVSFYNNEISEKSEIFDDQFSVERPDGSNFTLKIRSTKLEDSAMYFCASSPNPGQGTDTQYFGPGTRLTVL.

For the CDR3, the DNA is TGTGCCAGCAGTGGAATCGGGGCGTTCCGGCAGTTCTTC. Protein product: CASSGIGAFRQFF. This chain joins TRBV25-1 and TRBJ2-1; TRBD1 or TRBD2 may be the D gene (5 bases each). Deletions cut 4 bases from V and 12 bases from J, with 16 bases between. CDR1 and CDR2 from the germline V gene are MGHDK and SYGVNS. The CDR3 runs 13 residues.

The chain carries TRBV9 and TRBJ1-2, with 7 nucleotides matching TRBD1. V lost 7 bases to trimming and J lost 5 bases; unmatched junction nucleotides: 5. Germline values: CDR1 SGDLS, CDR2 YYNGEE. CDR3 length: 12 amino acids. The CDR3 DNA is TGTGCCAGCGCGGGACAGAGGTATGGCTACACCTTC. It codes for CASAGQRYGYTF.

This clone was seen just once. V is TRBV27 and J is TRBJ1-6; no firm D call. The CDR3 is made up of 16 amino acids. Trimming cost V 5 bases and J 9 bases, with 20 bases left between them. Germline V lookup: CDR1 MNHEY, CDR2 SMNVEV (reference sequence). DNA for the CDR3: TGTGCCAGCAGTGACGGATGGGCCCCCGAAATTTCACCCCTCCACTTT. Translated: CASSDGWAPEISPLHF.

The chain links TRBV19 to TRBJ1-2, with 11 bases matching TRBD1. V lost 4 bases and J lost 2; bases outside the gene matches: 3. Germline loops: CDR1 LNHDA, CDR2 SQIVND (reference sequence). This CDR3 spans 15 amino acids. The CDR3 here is CASSRWDRGNYGYTF. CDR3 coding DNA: TGTGCCAGTAGTAGATGGGACAGGGGGAACTATGGCTACACCTTC.

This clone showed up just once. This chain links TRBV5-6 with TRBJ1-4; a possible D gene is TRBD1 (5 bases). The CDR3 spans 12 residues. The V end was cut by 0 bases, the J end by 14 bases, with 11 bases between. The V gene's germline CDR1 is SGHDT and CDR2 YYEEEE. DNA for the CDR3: TGTGCCAGCAGCTTGGGGGCAGGGCGGCTGTTTTTT. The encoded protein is CASSLGAGRLFF.

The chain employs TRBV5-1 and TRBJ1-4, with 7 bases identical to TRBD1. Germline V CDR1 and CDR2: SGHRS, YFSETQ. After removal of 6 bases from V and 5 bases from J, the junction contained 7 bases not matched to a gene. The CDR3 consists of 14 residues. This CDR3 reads CASKRDSQNEKLFF. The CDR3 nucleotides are TGCGCCAGCAAGAGGGACAGCCAAAATGAAAAACTGTTTTTT.

In DNA form, the CDR3 reads TGTGCCAGCAGCATTCAGGTAGACAATGAGCAGTTCTTC. Translated: CASSIQVDNEQFF. The chain links TRBV9 to TRBJ2-1; D is uncertain. The CDR3 loop spans 13 amino acids. Trimming removed 4 bases from V and 5 bases from J, with 10 bases in between. Germline values: CDR1 SGDLS, CDR2 YYNGEE.

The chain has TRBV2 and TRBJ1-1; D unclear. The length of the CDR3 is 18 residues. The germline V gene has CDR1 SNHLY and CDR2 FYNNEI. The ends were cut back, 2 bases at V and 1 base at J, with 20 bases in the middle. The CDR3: CASSERSRGAVSNTEAFF. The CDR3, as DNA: TGTGCCAGCAGTGAAAGGAGTCGGGGAGCGGTATCGAACACTGAAGCTTTCTTT.

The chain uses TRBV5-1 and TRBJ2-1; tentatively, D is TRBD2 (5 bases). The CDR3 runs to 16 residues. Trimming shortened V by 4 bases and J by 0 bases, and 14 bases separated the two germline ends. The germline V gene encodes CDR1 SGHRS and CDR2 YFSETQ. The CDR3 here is CASSPQEASSYNEQFF. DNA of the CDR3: TGCGCCAGCAGCCCTCAGGAGGCGAGCTCCTACAATGAGCAGTTCTTC.

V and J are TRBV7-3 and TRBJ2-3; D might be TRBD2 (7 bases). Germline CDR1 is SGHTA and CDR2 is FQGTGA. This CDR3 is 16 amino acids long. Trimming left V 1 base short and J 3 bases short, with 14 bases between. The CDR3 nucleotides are TGTGCCAGCAGCTTAAGAGGGGGGGCAGGGACAGATACGCAGTATTTT. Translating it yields CASSLRGGAGTDTQYF.

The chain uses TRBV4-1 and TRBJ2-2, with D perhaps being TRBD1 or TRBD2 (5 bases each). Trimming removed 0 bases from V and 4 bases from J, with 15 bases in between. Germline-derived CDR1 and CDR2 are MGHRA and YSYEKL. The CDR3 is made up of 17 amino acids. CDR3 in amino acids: CASSQEVMQGRTGELFF. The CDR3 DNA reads TGCGCCAGCAGCCAAGAAGTTATGCAGGGACGCACCGGGGAGCTGTTTTTT.

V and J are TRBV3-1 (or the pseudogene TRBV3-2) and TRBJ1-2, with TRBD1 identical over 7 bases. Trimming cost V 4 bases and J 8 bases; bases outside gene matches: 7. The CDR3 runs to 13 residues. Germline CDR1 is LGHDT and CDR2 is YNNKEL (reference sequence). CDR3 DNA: TGTGCCAGCAGCCGGGGGACAGCGGACGGCTACACCTTC. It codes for CASSRGTADGYTF.

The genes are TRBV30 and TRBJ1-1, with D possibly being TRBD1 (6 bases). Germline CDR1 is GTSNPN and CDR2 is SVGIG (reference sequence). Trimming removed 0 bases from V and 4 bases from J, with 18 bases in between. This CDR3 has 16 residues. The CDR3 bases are TGTGCCTGGAGTGTACACGGGGGCGCTCGGATCACTGAAGCTTTCTTT. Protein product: CAWSVHGGARITEAFF.

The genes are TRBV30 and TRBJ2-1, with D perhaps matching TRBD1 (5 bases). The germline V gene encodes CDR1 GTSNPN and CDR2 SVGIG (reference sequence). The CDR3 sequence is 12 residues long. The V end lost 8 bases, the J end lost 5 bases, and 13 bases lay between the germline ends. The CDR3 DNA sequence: TGTGCCGGACACGAGCTTGACAATGAGCAGTTCTTC. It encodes CAGHELDNEQFF.

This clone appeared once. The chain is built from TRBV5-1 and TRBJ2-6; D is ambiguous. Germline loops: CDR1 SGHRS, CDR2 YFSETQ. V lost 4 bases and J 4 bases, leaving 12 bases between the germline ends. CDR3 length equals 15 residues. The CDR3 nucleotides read TGCGCCAGCAGCCTGAGTGGGTTGGGGGCCAACGTCCTGACTTTC. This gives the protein CASSLSGLGANVLTF.